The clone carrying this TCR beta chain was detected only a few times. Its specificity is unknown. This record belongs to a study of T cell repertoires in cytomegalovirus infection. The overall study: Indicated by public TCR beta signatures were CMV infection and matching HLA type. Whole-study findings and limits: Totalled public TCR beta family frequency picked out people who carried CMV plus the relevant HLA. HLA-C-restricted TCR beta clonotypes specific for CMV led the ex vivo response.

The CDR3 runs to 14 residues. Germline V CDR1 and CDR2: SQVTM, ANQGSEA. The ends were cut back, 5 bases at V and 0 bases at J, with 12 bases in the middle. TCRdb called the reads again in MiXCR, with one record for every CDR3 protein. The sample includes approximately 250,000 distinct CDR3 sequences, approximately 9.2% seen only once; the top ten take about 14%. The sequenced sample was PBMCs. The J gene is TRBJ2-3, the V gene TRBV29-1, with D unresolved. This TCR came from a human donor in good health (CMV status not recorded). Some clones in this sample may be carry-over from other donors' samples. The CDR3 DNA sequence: TGCAGCGTTCGGACCACCGACAGCACAGATACGCAGTATTTT. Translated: CSVRTTDSTDTQYF.